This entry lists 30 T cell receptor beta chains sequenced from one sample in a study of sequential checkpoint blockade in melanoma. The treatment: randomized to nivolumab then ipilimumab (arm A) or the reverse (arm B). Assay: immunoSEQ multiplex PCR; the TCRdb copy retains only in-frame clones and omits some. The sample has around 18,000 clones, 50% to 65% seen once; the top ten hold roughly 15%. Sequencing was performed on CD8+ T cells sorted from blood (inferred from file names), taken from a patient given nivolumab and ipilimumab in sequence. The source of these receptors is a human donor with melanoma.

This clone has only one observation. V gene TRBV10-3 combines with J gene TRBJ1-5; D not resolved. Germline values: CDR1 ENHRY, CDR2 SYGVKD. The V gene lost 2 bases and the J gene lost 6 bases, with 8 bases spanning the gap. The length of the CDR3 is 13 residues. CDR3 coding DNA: TGTGCCATCAGTGAGAATTCTCTTCAGCCCCAGCATTTT. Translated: CAISENSLQPQHF.

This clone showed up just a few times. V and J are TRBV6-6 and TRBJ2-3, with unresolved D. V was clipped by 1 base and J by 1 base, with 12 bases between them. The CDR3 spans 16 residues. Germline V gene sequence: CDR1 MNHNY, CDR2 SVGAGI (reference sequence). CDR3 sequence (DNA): TGTGCCAGCAGTTACTTTCTAGGAGTAGGCACAGATACGCAGTATTTT. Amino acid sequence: CASSYFLGVGTDTQYF.

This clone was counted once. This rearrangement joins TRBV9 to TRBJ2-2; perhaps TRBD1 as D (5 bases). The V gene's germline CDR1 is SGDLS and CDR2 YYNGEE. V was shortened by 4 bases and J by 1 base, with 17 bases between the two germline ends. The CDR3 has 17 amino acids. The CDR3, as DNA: TGTGCCAGCAGCCTCGGACACATGACCGAGAACACCGGGGAGCTGTTTTTT. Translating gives CASSLGHMTENTGELFF.

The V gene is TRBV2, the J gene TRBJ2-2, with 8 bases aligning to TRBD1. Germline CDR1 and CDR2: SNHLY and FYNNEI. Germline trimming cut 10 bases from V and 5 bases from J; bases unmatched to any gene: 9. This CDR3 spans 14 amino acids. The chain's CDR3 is CATWTGRSTGELFF. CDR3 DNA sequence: TGTGCCACGTGGACAGGGAGATCGACCGGGGAGCTGTTTTTT.

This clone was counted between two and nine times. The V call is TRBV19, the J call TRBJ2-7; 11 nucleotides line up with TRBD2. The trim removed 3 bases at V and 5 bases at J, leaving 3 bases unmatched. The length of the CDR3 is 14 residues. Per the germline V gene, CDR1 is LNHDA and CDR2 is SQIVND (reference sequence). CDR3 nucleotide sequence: TGTGCCAGTAGTATGTCGGGACTAGCGGACGAGCAGTACTTC. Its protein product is CASSMSGLADEQYF.

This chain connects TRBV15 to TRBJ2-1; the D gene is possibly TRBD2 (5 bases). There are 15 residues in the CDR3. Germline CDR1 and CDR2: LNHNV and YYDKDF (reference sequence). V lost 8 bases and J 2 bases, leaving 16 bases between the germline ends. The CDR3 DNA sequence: TGTGCCACCTCCCGGGCTAGGGAGACCTACAATGAGCAGTTCTTC. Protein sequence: CATSRARETYNEQFF.

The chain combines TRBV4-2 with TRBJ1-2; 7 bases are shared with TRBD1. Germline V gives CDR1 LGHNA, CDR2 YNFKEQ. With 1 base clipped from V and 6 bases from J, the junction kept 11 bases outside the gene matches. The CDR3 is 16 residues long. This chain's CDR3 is CASSQGGFKGADGYTF. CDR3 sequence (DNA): TGTGCCAGCAGCCAAGGTGGTTTCAAGGGGGCGGATGGCTACACCTTC.

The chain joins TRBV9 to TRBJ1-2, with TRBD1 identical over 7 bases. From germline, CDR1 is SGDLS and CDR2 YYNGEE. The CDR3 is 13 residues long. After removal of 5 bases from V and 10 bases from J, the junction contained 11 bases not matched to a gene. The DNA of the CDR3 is TGTGCCAGCAGAGATGGGACAGCCTGGGACTACACCTTC. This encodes CASRDGTAWDYTF.

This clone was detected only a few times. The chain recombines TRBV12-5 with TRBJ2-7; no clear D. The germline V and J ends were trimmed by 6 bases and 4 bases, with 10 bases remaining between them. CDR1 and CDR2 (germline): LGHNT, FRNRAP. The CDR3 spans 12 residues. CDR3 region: CASGPLLYEQYF. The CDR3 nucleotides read TGTGCTAGTGGACCCCTCCTATACGAGCAGTACTTC.

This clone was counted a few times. The CDR3 region has the DNA TGTGCCAGCAGTTCGACCCCGACAGGGTACTTCTACGAGCAGTACTTC. Translated, it gives CASSSTPTGYFYEQYF. The rearrangement links TRBV28 to TRBJ2-7; 7 bases line up with TRBD1. Germline CDR1 is MDHEN and CDR2 is SYDVKM. The CDR3 sequence is 16 residues long. V was clipped by 4 bases and J by 3 bases; unmatched bases: 12.

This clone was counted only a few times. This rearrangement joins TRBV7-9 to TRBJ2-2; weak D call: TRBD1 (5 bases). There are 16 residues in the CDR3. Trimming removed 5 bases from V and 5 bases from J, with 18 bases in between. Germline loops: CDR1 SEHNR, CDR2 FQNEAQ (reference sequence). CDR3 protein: CASSETTQGWTGELFF. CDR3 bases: TGTGCCAGCAGCGAAACGACTCAGGGTTGGACCGGGGAGCTGTTTTTT.

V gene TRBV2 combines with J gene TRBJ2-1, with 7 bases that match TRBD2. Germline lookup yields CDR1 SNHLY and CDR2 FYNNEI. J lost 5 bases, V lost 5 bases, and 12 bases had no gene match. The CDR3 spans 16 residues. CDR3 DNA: TGTGCCAGCAGTCAAGACCTGGGAGGGCCAAACAATGAGCAGTTCTTC. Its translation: CASSQDLGGPNNEQFF. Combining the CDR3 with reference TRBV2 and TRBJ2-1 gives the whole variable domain EPEVTQTPSHQVTQMGQEVILRCVPISNHLYFYWYRQILGQKVEFLVSFYNNEISEKSEIFDDQFSVERPDGSNFTLKIRSTKLEDSAMYFCASSQDLGGPNNEQFFGPGTRLTVL.

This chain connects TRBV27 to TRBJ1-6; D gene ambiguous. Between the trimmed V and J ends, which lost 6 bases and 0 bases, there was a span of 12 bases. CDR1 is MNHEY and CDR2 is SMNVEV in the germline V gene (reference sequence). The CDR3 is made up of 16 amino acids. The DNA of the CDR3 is TGTGCCAGCAGATATCTCTCGAGCTCCTATAATTCACCCCTCCACTTT. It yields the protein CASRYLSSSYNSPLHF.

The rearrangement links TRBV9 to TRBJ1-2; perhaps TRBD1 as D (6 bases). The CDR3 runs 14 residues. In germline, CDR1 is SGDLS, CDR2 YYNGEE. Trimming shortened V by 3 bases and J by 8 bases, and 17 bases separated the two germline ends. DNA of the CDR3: TGTGCCAGCAGCGGATCGACAGGCCCGGGGGGCTACACCTTC. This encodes CASSGSTGPGGYTF.

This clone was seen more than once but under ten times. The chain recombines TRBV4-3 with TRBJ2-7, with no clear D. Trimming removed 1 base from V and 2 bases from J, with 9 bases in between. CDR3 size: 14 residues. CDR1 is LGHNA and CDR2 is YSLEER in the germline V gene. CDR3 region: CASSQAQSTYEQYF. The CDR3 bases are TGCGCCAGCAGCCAAGCGCAGTCCACCTACGAGCAGTACTTC.

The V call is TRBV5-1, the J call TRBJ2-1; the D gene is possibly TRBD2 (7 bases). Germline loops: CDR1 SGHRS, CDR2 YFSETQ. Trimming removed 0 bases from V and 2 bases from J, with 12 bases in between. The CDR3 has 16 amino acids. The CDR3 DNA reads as TGCGCCAGCAGCTTGGAGGGGGGAGGGCCCTACAATGAGCAGTTCTTC. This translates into CASSLEGGGPYNEQFF.

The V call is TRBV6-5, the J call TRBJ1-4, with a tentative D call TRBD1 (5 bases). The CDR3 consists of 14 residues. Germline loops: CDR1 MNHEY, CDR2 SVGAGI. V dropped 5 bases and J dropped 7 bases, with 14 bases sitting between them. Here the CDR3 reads CASSAQTGGEKLFF. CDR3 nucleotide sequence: TGTGCCAGCAGTGCACAGACCGGGGGTGAAAAACTGTTTTTT.

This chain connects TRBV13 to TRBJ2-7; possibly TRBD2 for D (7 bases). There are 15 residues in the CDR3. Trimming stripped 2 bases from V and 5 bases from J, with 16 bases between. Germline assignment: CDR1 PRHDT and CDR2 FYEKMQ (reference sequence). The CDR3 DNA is TGTGCCAGCAGCTTAATCGGGGGGCTGTTCCACGAGCAGTACTTC. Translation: CASSLIGGLFHEQYF.

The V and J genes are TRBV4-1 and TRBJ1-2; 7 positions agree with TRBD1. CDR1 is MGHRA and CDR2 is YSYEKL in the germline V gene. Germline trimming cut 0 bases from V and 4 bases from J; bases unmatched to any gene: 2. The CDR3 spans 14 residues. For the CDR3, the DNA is TGCGCCAGCAGCCAAGATCCAGGGGGCTATGGCTACACCTTC. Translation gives CASSQDPGGYGYTF.

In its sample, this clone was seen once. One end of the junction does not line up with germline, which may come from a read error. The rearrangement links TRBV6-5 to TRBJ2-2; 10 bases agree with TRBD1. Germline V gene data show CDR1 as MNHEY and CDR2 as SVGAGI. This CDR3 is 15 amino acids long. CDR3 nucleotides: TGTGCCAGCAGTTGGGGACAGGGGAACGCCGGGGAGCTGTTTTTT. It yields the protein CASSWGQGNAGELFF.

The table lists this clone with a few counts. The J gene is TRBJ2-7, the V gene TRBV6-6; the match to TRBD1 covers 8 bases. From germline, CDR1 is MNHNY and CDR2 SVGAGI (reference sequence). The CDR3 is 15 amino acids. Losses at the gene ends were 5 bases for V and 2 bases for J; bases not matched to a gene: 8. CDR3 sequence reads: CASSPRTGRAYEQYF. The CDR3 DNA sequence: TGTGCCAGCAGTCCGAGGACAGGGAGAGCCTACGAGCAGTACTTC.

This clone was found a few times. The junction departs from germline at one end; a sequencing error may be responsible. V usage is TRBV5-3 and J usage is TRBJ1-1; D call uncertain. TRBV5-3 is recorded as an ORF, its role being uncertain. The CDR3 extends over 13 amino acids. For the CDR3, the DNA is TGTGCCAGCAGCTTGGCCACGCGCGGTGAAGCTTTCTTT. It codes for CASSLATRGEAFF.

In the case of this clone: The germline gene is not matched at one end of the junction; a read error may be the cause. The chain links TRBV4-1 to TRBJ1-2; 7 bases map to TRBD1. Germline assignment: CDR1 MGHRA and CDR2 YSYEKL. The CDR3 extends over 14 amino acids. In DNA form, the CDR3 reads TGCGCCAGCAGCCAAGAGAACCCCCACGCGGGACAGATCTTC. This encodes CASSQENPHAGQIF.

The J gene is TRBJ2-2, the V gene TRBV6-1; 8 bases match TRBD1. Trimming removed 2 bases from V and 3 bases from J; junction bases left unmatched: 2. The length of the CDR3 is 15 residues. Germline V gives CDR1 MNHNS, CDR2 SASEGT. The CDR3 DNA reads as TGTGCCAGCAGTGAAAAGACAGGGGACACCGGGGAGCTGTTTTTT. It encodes CASSEKTGDTGELFF.

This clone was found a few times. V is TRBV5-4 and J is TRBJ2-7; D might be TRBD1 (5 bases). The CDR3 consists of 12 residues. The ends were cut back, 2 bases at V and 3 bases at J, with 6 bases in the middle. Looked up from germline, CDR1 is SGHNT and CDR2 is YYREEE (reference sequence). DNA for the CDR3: TGTGCCAGCAGCTTTGACAGCTACGAGCAGTACTTC. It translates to CASSFDSYEQYF.

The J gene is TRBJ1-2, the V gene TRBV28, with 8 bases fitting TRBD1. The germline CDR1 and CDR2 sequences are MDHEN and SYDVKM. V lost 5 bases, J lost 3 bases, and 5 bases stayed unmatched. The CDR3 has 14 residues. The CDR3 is CASSLQGAYYGYTF. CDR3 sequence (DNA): TGTGCCAGCAGTCTCCAGGGGGCATACTATGGCTACACCTTC.

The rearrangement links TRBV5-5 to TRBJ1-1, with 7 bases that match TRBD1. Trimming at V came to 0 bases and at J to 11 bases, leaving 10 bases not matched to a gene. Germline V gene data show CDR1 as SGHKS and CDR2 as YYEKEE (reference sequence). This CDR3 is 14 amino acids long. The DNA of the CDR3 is TGTGCCAGCAGCTTGGAGGGGGCGCACATAGAGGCTTTCTTT. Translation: CASSLEGAHIEAFF.

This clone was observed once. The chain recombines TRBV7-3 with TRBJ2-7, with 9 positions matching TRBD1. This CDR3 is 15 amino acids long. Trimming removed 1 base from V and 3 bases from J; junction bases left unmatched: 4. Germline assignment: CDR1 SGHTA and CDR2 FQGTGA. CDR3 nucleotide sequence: TGTGCCAGCAGCTTAATAGGACAGGGGAACTACGAGCAGTACTTC. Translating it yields CASSLIGQGNYEQYF.

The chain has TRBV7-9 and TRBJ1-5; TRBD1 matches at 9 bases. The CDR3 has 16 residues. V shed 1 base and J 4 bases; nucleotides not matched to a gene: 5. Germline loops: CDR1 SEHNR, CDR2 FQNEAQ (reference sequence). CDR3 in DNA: TGTGCCAGCAGCTTAGTAGACGGACAGGGGAATCAGCCCCAGCATTTT. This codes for CASSLVDGQGNQPQHF.

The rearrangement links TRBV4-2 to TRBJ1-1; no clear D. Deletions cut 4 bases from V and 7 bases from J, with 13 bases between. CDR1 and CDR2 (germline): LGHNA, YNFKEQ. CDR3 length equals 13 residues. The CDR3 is CASSLHPGSEAFF. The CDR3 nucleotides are TGTGCCAGCAGCCTGCACCCAGGTAGTGAAGCTTTCTTT.